The subject of this entry is one TCR beta chain. This sample was taken from a study of blood T cell repertoires in COVID-19. The method was immunoSEQ multiplex PCR; TCRdb's version includes in-frame clones alone and lacks a portion of them. The table includes 40,000 or so clones, more than 75% detected once. The CDR3 loop spans 15 amino acids. From germline, CDR1 is SNHLY and CDR2 FYNNEI. Trimming took 6 bases from V and 8 from J, leaving 20 bases between them. Input material: peripheral blood. The J gene is TRBJ2-1, the V gene TRBV2; maybe TRBD1 (6 bases). The receptor was isolated from a human donor in a cohort sampled during active COVID-19. The chain's CDR3 is CASRTGTSLFHEQFF. In DNA form, the CDR3 reads TGTGCCAGCAGAACCGGGACATCATTGTTTCATGAGCAGTTCTTC.